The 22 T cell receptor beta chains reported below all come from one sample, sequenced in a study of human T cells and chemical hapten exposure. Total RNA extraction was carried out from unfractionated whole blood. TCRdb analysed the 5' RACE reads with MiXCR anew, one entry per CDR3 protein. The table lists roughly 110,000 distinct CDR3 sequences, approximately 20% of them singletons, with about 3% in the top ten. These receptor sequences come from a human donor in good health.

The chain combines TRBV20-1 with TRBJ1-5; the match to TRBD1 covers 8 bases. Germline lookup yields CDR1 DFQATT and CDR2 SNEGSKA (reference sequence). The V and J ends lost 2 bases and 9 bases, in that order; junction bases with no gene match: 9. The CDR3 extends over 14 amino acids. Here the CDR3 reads CSARFDRGQGPQHF. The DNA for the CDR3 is TGCAGTGCTAGATTTGACAGGGGTCAGGGGCCCCAGCATTTT.

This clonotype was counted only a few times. The CDR3 DNA is TGTGCCAGCAGTCCTAGCGGGACAGGGCCTGATACGCAGTATTTT. Protein: CASSPSGTGPDTQYF. The gene calls are TRBV12-3 or TRBV12-4 and TRBJ2-3; perhaps D is TRBD1 or TRBD2 (9 bases each). The CDR3 length is 15 residues. V was shortened by 5 bases and J by 6 bases, with 18 bases between the two germline ends.

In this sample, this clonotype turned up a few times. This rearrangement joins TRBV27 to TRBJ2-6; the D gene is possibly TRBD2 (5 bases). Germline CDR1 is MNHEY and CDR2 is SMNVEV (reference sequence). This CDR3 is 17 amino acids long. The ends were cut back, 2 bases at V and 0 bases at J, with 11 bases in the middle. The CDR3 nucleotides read TGTGCCAGCAGTTTAAACGGGAACCGCTCTGGGGCCAACGTCCTGACTTTC. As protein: CASSLNGNRSGANVLTF.

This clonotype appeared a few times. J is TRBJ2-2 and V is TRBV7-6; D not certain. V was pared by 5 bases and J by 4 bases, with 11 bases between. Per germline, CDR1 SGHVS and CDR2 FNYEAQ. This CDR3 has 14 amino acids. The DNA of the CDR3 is TGTGCCAGCAGCCTCCAGGTTGGCACCGGGGAGCTGTTTTTT. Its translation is CASSLQVGTGELFF. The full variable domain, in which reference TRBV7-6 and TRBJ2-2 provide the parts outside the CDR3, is GAGVSQSPRYKVTKRGQDVALRCDPISGHVSLYWYRQALGQGPEFLTYFNYEAQQDKSGLPNDRFSAERPEGSISTLTIQRTEQRDSAMYRCASSLQVGTGELFFGEGSRLTVL.

Here the CDR3 DNA reads TGTGCCAGCTCACCGGGAGAAGGGGATACGCAGTATTTT. Its protein is CASSPGEGDTQYF. V gene TRBV18 combines with J gene TRBJ2-3, with TRBD2 as a possible D gene (5 bases). Germline lookup yields CDR1 KGHSH and CDR2 LQKENI. CDR3 length: 13 amino acids. V lost 3 bases, J lost 6 bases, and 10 bases lay in between.

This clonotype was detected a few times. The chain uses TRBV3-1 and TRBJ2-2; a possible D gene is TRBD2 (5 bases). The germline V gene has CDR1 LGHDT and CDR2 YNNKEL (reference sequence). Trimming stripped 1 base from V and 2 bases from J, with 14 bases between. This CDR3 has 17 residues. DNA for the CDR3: TGTGCCAGCAGCCAAGTCGCCGAAGGAGGAAACACCGGGGAGCTGTTTTTT. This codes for CASSQVAEGGNTGELFF.

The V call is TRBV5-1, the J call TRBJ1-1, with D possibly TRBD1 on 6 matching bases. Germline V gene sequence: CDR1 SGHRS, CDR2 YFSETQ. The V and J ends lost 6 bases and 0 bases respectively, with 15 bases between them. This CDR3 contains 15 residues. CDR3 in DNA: TGCGCCAGCATCCTAGGGGGGGAATTGAACACTGAAGCTTTCTTT. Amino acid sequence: CASILGGELNTEAFF.

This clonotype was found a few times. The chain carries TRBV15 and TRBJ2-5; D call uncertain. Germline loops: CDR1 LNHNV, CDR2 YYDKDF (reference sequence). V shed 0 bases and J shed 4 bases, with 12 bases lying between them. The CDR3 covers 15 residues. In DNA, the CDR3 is TGTGCCACCAGCAGAGATGGCGCGTTTGGAGAGACCCAGTACTTC. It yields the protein CATSRDGAFGETQYF. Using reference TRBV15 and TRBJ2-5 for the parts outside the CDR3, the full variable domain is DAMVIQNPRYQVTQFGKPVTLSCSQTLNHNVMYWYQQKSSQAPKLLFHYYDKDFNNEADTPDNFQSRRPNTSFCFLDIRSPGLGDTAMYLCATSRDGAFGETQYFGPGTRLLVL.

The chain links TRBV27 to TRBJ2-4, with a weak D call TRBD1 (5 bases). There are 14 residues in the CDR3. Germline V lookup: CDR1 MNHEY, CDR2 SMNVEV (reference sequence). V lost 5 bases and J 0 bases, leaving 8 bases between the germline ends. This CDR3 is CASSPGLAKNIQYF. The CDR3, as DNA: TGTGCCAGCAGTCCAGGGCTAGCCAAAAACATTCAGTACTTC.

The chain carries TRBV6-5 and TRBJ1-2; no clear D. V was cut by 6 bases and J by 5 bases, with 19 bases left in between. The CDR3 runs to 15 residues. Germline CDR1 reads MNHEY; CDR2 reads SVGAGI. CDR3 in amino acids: CASSPPERRGYGYTF. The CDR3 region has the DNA TGTGCCAGCAGCCCCCCCGAGCGGCGAGGTTATGGCTACACCTTC.

The CDR3 DNA reads TGCGCCAGCAGCCAAGATTCGGGACAGGGGATAGGCACTGAAGCTTTCTTT. It is translated as CASSQDSGQGIGTEAFF. The genes are TRBV4-1 and TRBJ1-1; TRBD1 aligns across 10 bases. J was trimmed by 4 bases and V by 0 bases; bases with no gene match: 8. This CDR3 is built from 17 residues. Germline-derived CDR1 and CDR2 are MGHRA and YSYEKL.

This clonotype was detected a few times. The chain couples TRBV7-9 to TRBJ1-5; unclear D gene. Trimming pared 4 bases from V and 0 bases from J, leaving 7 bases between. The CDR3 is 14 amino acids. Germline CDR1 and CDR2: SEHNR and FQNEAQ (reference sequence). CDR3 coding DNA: TGTGCCAGCAGCTCCATGGGTAGCAATCAGCCCCAGCATTTT. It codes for CASSSMGSNQPQHF.

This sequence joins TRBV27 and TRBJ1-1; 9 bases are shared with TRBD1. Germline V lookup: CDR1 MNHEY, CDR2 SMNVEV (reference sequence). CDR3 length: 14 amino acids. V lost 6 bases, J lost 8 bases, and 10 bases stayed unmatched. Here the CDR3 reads CASSQRTGQGEAFF. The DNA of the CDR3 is TGTGCCAGCAGCCAAAGGACCGGACAGGGGGAAGCTTTCTTT.

CDR3 amino acids: CASSPAQQGNTEAFF. Written as DNA, the CDR3 is TGTGCCAGCTCACCGGCGCAACAGGGGAACACTGAAGCTTTCTTT. The rearrangement joins TRBV18 to TRBJ1-1, with a possible D match to TRBD1 (6 bases). There are 15 residues in the CDR3. Germline-derived CDR1 and CDR2 are KGHSH and LQKENI. V shed 3 bases and J shed 1 base, with 12 bases lying between them.

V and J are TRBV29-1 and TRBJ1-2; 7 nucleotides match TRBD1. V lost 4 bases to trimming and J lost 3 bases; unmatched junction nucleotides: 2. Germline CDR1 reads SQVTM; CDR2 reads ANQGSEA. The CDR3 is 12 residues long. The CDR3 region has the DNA TGCAGCGTTGGTACAGGGGACTATGGCTACACCTTC. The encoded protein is CSVGTGDYGYTF.

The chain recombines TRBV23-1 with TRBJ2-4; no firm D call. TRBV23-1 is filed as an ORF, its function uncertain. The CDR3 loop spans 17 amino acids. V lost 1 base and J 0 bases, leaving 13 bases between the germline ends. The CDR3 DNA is TGCGCCAGCAGTCAATATCTGGACGTCCTAGCCAAAAACATTCAGTACTTC. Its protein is CASSQYLDVLAKNIQYF.

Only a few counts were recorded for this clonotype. The CDR3 coding sequence is TGCAGTGCTAGAGATTCGGGGGATCCTAAAGAGACCCAGTACTTC. Its protein is CSARDSGDPKETQYF. The rearrangement links TRBV20-1 to TRBJ2-5; weak D call: TRBD2 (6 bases). This CDR3 is 15 amino acids long. Germline V gives CDR1 DFQATT, CDR2 SNEGSKA (reference sequence). V lost 0 bases to trimming and J lost 3 bases, with 14 bases between them.

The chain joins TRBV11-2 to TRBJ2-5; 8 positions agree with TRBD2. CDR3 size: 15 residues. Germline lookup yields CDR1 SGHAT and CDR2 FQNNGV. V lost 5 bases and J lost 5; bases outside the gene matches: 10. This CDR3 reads CASSLGLAGPETQYF. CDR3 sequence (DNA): TGTGCCAGCAGCCTCGGACTAGCCGGCCCGGAGACCCAGTACTTC. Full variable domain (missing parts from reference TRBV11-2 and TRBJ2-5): EAGVAQSPRYKIIEKRQSVAFWCNPISGHATLYWYQQILGQGPKLLIQFQNNGVVDDSQLPKDRFSAERLKGVDSTLKIQPAKLEDSAVYLCASSLGLAGPETQYFGPGTRLLVL.

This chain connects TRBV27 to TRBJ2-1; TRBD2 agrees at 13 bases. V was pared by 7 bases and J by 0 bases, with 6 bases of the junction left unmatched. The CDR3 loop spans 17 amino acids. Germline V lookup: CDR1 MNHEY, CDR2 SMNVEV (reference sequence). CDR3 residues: CASKGLAGTSSYNEQFF. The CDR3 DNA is TGTGCCAGCAAGGGACTAGCGGGGACTAGCTCCTACAATGAGCAGTTCTTC.

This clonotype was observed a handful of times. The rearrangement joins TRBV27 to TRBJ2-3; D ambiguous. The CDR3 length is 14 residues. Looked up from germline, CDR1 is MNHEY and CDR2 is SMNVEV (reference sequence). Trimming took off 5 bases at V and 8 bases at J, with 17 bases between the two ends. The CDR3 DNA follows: TGTGCCAGCAGTCCTAGGGCAGGCGCGGCTACGCAGTATTTT. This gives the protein CASSPRAGAATQYF.

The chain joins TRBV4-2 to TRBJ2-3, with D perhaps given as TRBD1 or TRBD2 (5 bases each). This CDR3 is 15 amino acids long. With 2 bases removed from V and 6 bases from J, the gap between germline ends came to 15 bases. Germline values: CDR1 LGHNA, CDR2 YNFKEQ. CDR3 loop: CASSQSRGVKDTQYF. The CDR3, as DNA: TGTGCCAGCAGCCAATCGAGAGGGGTTAAGGATACGCAGTATTTT.

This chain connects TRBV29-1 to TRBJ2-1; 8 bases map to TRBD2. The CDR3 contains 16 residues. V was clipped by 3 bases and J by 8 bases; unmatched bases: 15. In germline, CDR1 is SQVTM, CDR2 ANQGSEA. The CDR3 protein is CSVEEPGLDTVHEQFF. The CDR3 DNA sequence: TGCAGCGTTGAGGAACCGGGACTAGATACAGTCCATGAGCAGTTCTTC.